A selection of T cell receptor beta chains follows, all from one sample in a study of blood T cells in healthy people across ages. Via MiXCR, TCRdb re-called the 5' RACE reads, giving one row per CDR3 protein. The sample consists of about 730,000 distinct CDR3 sequences, approximately 43% of them appearing once. The specimen was blood. The receptor source for this set is a woman aged 55-70 years in good health. Both conserved end residues are part of each CDR3. The D gene is left open where the match is weak. The size of a clone is reported for some rows only, either as once, few or many, or as a class for expanded clones.

V gene	D gene	J gene	clone size	CDR3 DNA	CDR3 protein
TRBV6-5	.	TRBJ2-2	.	TGTGCCAGCAGTAAGACAGGTCGGGAGCTGTTTTTT	CASSKTGRELFF
TRBV20-1	.	TRBJ1-1	.	TGCAGTGCTAGACGGGGGGAAGTGAACACTGAAGCTTTCTTT	CSARRGEVNTEAFF
TRBV6-2/TRBV6-3	TRBD2	TRBJ2-1	.	TGTGCCAGCAGATACGGGGGGGAGGATGAGCAGTTCTTC	CASRYGGEDEQFF
TRBV2	.	TRBJ2-5	few	TGTGCCCTCAAGGCAGGGGCGAACCAAGAGACCCAGTACTTC	CALKAGANQETQYF
TRBV20-1	TRBD1	TRBJ2-7	.	TGCAGTGCAAAGCAAGGGACAGGGCCAGCCGAGCAGTACTTC	CSAKQGTGPAEQYF
TRBV6-1	.	TRBJ2-3	.	TGTGCCAGCGGGGTCACAGATACGCAGTATTTT	CASGVTDTQYF
TRBV28	.	TRBJ1-6	.	TGTGCCAGCAGGAGCAGAGATTCGCCCCTCCACTTT	CASRSRDSPLHF
TRBV2	.	TRBJ2-1	.	TGTGCCAGCATCACGGGACCCTCAGGCAATGAGCAGTTCTTC	CASITGPSGNEQFF
TRBV4-3	.	TRBJ1-2	.	TGCGCCAGCAGCCAGAACAGGGCACACTATGTCGGCTACACCTTC	CASSQNRAHYVGYTF
TRBV3-1	TRBD1	TRBJ1-6	.	TGTGCCAGCAGCCGGACAGGGCTTAATTCACCCCTCCACTTT	CASSRTGLNSPLHF
TRBV4-2	.	TRBJ2-3	.	TGTGCCAGCAGCCAAGATACCAAGCGGACCTACACAGATACGCAGTATTTT	CASSQDTKRTYTDTQYF
TRBV29-1	.	TRBJ1-1	.	TGCAGCGTTGAAGATGCAGGGTGGGCTGAAGCTTTCTTT	CSVEDAGWAEAFF
TRBV6-5	.	TRBJ1-2	.	TGTGCCAGCAGTTACTCGCAAAGACGGAACTATGGCTACACCTTC	CASSYSQRRNYGYTF
TRBV7-2	TRBD2	TRBJ2-5	few	TGTGCCAGCAGCTTAGGGGTTAGCGGGTCGGAGACCCAGTACTTC	CASSLGVSGSETQYF
TRBV6-4	.	TRBJ2-3	.	TGTGCCAGCAGTGATCGCGGCGATACGCAGTATTTT	CASSDRGDTQYF
TRBV6-2/TRBV6-3	.	TRBJ2-7	.	TGTGCCAGCAGTTTCACAGTGGATTCCTACGAGCAGTACTTC	CASSFTVDSYEQYF
TRBV6-6	.	TRBJ1-1	.	TGTGCCAGCAGTTACTTGGCGGGCGAAGAAGCTTTCTTT	CASSYLAGEEAFF
TRBV18	TRBD2	TRBJ2-5	.	TGTGCCAGCTCACCTATGAGCGGGAGCAGACAAGAGACCCAGTACTTC	CASSPMSGSRQETQYF
TRBV5-1	.	TRBJ2-3	.	TGCGCCCGCAGCCCTTCGACCCAGATAGATACGCAGTATTTT	CARSPSTQIDTQYF
TRBV2	.	TRBJ1-2	.	TGTGCCAGCAGTGAGGAAGGGTTTAACTATGGCTACACCTTC	CASSEEGFNYGYTF
TRBV6-1	.	TRBJ2-4	.	TGTGCCAGCAGTGACGAGGGCGATGCCAAAAACATTCAGTACTTC	CASSDEGDAKNIQYF
TRBV6-5	.	TRBJ2-7	.	TGTGCCAGCAGACAGGGTCGGGGGTACGAGCAGTACTTC	CASRQGRGYEQYF
TRBV7-3	.	TRBJ1-1	.	TGTGCCAGCAGCTTAATTGCAGGGAGCACTGAAGCTTTATTT	CASSLIAGSTEALF
TRBV7-2	TRBD2	TRBJ2-3	.	TGTGCCAACAGCCACGGAACGACTAGCGGGACAGATACGCAGTATTTT	CANSHGTTSGTDTQYF
TRBV3-1	.	TRBJ2-1	.	TGTGCCAGCAGCCAGGATAGTGGGGGCGGGCAGTTCTTC	CASSQDSGGGQFF
TRBV9	TRBD2	TRBJ2-7	.	TGTGCCAGCAGCGTCCGGGACTACTCCTACGAGCAGTACTTC	CASSVRDYSYEQYF
TRBV6-5	TRBD1	TRBJ1-2	few	TGTGCCAGCAGTTACTCGAGACAGGGAGCCTATGGCTACACCTTC	CASSYSRQGAYGYTF
TRBV20-1	.	TRBJ2-7	.	TGCAGTGCTATCCGCACGGGCCAGGCCCTCTCCTACGAGCAGTACTTC	CSAIRTGQALSYEQYF
TRBV28	.	TRBJ2-7	.	TGTGCCAGCAGTCACCCACGACAGCCCCACGAGCAGTACTTC	CASSHPRQPHEQYF
TRBV28	.	TRBJ2-7	few	TGTGCCAGCAGTAACCCTGGTGGGGGCGGGGACGAGCAGTACTTC	CASSNPGGGGDEQYF
TRBV18	.	TRBJ2-1	.	TGTGCCAGCTCGGGACTCAGTCGTACTAGTGAGCAGTTCTTC	CASSGLSRTSEQFF
TRBV2	.	TRBJ1-1	.	TGTGCCAGCGGACAGATGAACACTGAAGCTTTCTTT	CASGQMNTEAFF
TRBV27	.	TRBJ2-6	.	TGTGCCAGCAGTTTACGTGGCGGTGACTCTGGGGCCAACGTCCTGACTTTC	CASSLRGGDSGANVLTF
TRBV3-1	TRBD1	TRBJ2-3	.	TGTGCCAGCAGCCAAGAAACAGGGGGGACAGATACGCAGTATTTT	CASSQETGGTDTQYF
TRBV12-3/TRBV12-4	TRBD2	TRBJ2-5	many	TGTGCCAGCAGGTGGACTAGCGGCCAAGAGACCCAGTACTTC	CASRWTSGQETQYF
TRBV20-1	.	TRBJ2-2	once	TGCAGTGCTAGTCGAATATACACCGGGGAGCTGTTTTTT	CSASRIYTGELFF
TRBV27	.	TRBJ2-5	many	TGTGCCAGCAGTGGTCAAAACCAAGAGACCCAGTACTTC	CASSGQNQETQYF
TRBV14	TRBD2	TRBJ2-7	.	TGTGCCAGCAGCCGTTCCCCTAGCGGCGAGCAGTACTTC	CASSRSPSGEQYF
TRBV7-9	.	TRBJ1-1	.	TGTGCCAGCAGCCTACGACAGGTGAACACTGAAGCTTTCTTT	CASSLRQVNTEAFF
TRBV28	TRBD1	TRBJ2-7	.	TGTGCCAGCATCCCCGGACAGGGTATATACTCCTACGAGCAGTACTTC	CASIPGQGIYSYEQYF
TRBV3-1	TRBD1	TRBJ1-1	many	TGTGCCAGCAGCCCCCGGGACAGAGTTGAAGCTTTCTTT	CASSPRDRVEAFF
TRBV29-1	.	TRBJ1-4	few	TGCAGCGTTGGAGAGGGTACTAATGAAAAACTGTTTTTT	CSVGEGTNEKLFF
TRBV6-5	.	TRBJ2-5	.	TGTGCCAACAGCAAAACAGGGACCTCAACCCAAGAGACCCAGTACTTC	CANSKTGTSTQETQYF
TRBV5-1	.	TRBJ2-7	.	TGCGCCAGCAGCTTCGGGACGGTAAGCTCCTACGAGCAGTACTTC	CASSFGTVSSYEQYF
TRBV20-1	.	TRBJ2-7	few	TGCAGTGCTAGAACCGGTGGACACTACGAGCAGTACTTC	CSARTGGHYEQYF
TRBV7-9	.	TRBJ2-5	.	TGTGCCAGCGGCCGTGATGGGGGGACCCAGTACTTC	CASGRDGGTQYF
TRBV29-1	TRBD1	TRBJ2-1	.	TGCAGCGCCCGTATAGGACAGGGATACAATGAGCAGTTCTTC	CSARIGQGYNEQFF
TRBV4-3	.	TRBJ2-7	few	TGCGCCAGCAGCGTGACACGGGCCTACGAGCAGTACTTC	CASSVTRAYEQYF
TRBV20-1	.	TRBJ2-5	.	TGCAGTGCGCGAACGGCCGGGGGGCCGCAGGAGACCCAGTACTTC	CSARTAGGPQETQYF
TRBV7-2	.	TRBJ2-5	.	TGTGCCAGCAGCCGGGACACAGAGACCCAGTACTTC	CASSRDTETQYF